The present entry profiles one T cell receptor beta chain with its context. Method: immunoSEQ multiplex PCR; TCRdb's copy keeps in-frame clones and lacks some. The sample includes roughly 16,000 clones, 65% to 80% seen only once; the top ten take 20% to 25%. The sample belongs to a study of sequential checkpoint blockade in melanoma. At the level of the study: Randomization was 1:1 between first-line nivolumab→ipilimumab and ipilimumab→nivolumab. After both sequences, patients received maintenance nivolumab.

The germline V and J ends were trimmed by 6 bases and 5 bases, with 26 bases remaining between them. There are 17 residues in the CDR3. Germline V gene lookup returns CDR1 MNHEY and CDR2 SMNVEV (reference sequence). Indicated treatment: randomized to nivolumab then ipilimumab (arm A) or the reverse (arm B). Live CD3+CD8+ CD19− CD56− cells were sorted from PBMCs. The sample was CD8+ T cells sorted from blood (inferred from file names), taken from a patient given nivolumab and ipilimumab in sequence. The clonotype originates from a human donor with melanoma. This sequence joins TRBV27 and TRBJ2-7; TRBD1 is a possible D gene (6 bases). The CDR3: CASSPAPPGHEDHEQYF. The CDR3, as DNA: TGTGCCAGCAGCCCCGCACCCCCGGGACACGAGGACCACGAGCAGTACTTC.